The table lists the clone carrying this T cell receptor beta chain with a count of one. At one end, the junction sequence differs from germline, possibly due to a read error. This sample stems from a study of cytomegalovirus exposure and HLA in healthy donors. Germline CDR1 is SGHTA and CDR2 is FQGNSA. There are 12 residues in the CDR3. Whereas donors were nominally healthy upon sampling, unrecorded immune exposures were probable. 13 Jbeta primers and 60 Vbeta primers were used for the PCR. Using immunoSEQ multiplex PCR, the repertoire was profiled, and TCRdb retains in-frame clones only, with some absent. This sample has some 140,000 clones, with around 77% found just once.

The chain links TRBV7-2 to TRBJ2-7, with 9 nucleotides matching TRBD1. The clonotype originates from a woman aged 55-70 years in good health and CMV-seronegative. Material for sequencing was PBMCs. The CDR3 nucleotides are TGTGCCAGCAGCCTCACTACCCGGGACAGGGTCTTC. This translates into CASSLTTRDRVF.